The 16 T cell receptor beta chains listed next were all sequenced from one sample in a study of shared clonotypes between healthy human individuals. CD45RO-negative CD8 cells positively selected for CCR7 made up the naive population, which excluded terminally differentiated effector memory CD45RA+ cells. Measured with immunoSEQ multiplex PCR; TCRdb has only the in-frame clones, and not every one. The sample records about 2.1 million clones, approximately 94% being singletons. Sample: naive CD8+ T cells from PBMCs. Receptor source: a man aged 18 to 35 in good health. Some clones in this sample may be carry-over from other donors' samples.

This chain uses TRBV30 with TRBJ2-3, with D possibly being TRBD2 (5 bases). Germline V gives CDR1 GTSNPN, CDR2 SVGIG (reference sequence). The CDR3 is 14 residues long. Deletions cut 8 bases from V and 0 bases from J, with 15 bases between. The CDR3: CAQDRGISTDTQYF. The DNA for the CDR3 is TGTGCCCAAGATCGAGGGATAAGCACAGATACGCAGTATTTT.

This clone came up once. The chain couples TRBV19 to TRBJ2-1, with 10 nucleotides matching TRBD2. The V gene's germline CDR1 is LNHDA and CDR2 SQIVND (reference sequence). J was trimmed by 8 bases and V by 6 bases; bases with no gene match: 16. The CDR3 covers 17 residues. The CDR3 DNA follows: TGTGCCAGTAGCCGAAGGAGAGCGGGAGGGCCAAGGTATGAGCAGTTCTTC. This gives the protein CASSRRRAGGPRYEQFF.

The chain is built from TRBV29-1 and TRBJ2-2; 12 bases are a match to TRBD2. This CDR3 has 13 amino acids. Losses at the gene ends were 5 bases for V and 7 bases for J; bases not matched to a gene: 2. CDR1 is SQVTM and CDR2 is ANQGSEA in the germline V gene. The CDR3 loop is CSVLAGGIGELFF. The CDR3 DNA sequence: TGCAGCGTTCTAGCGGGAGGGATCGGGGAGCTGTTTTTT.

The chain recombines TRBV28 with TRBJ2-3, with D possibly being TRBD1 (5 bases). The CDR3 length is 15 residues. V lost 6 bases and J 4 bases, leaving 17 bases between the germline ends. The germline V gene encodes CDR1 MDHEN and CDR2 SYDVKM. The CDR3 sequence is CASSMRTLGADTQYF. For the CDR3, the DNA is TGTGCCAGCAGCATGCGGACCCTAGGGGCAGATACGCAGTATTTT. Full variable domain (outside the CDR3, taken from reference TRBV28 and TRBJ2-3): DVKVTQSSRYLVKRTGEKVFLECVQDMDHENMFWYRQDPGLGLRLIYFSYDVKMKEKGDIPEGYSVSREKKERFSLILESASTNQTSMYLCASSMRTLGADTQYFGPGTRLTVL.

The chain is built from TRBV6-1 and TRBJ2-7; the D gene is possibly TRBD2 (5 bases). Germline CDR1 and CDR2: MNHNS and SASEGT. The CDR3 runs 15 residues. V gave up 8 bases and J gave up 5 bases, with 22 bases separating them. The CDR3 DNA reads TGTGCCAGCGTCACGCTTGGAGGCACTATCCACGAGCAGTACTTC. This encodes CASVTLGGTIHEQYF.

The chain recombines TRBV5-8 with TRBJ2-5; D is undetermined. Germline assignment: CDR1 SGHTS and CDR2 YDEGEE. V was pared by 0 bases and J by 1 base, with 1 base between. This CDR3 contains 12 residues. CDR3 amino acids: CASSLGQETQYF. In DNA, the CDR3 is TGTGCCAGCAGCTTGGGCCAAGAGACCCAGTACTTC.

The rearrangement links TRBV6-5 to TRBJ2-2, with D uncertain. V dropped 7 bases and J dropped 7 bases, with 16 bases sitting between them. The CDR3 is 14 amino acids. Germline CDR1 is MNHEY and CDR2 is SVGAGI. CDR3 region: CASIETLGGGELFF. The DNA for the CDR3 is TGTGCCAGCATAGAGACGCTCGGCGGCGGGGAGCTGTTTTTT.

This sequence joins TRBV7-2 and TRBJ2-2; D is uncertain. V lost 2 bases and J lost 4, with 8 bases in between. In germline, CDR1 is SGHTA, CDR2 FQGNSA. The CDR3 covers 14 residues. CDR3 sequence: CASSLLSGTGELFF. The CDR3 region has the DNA TGTGCCAGCAGCTTACTCAGTGGCACCGGGGAGCTGTTTTTT.

This chain links TRBV27 with TRBJ2-2; D possibly corresponds to TRBD2 (6 bases). V dropped 7 bases and J dropped 2 bases, with 14 bases sitting between them. The germline V gene encodes CDR1 MNHEY and CDR2 SMNVEV (reference sequence). The CDR3 extends over 15 amino acids. The CDR3: CASKGTGRNTGELFF. The CDR3 DNA follows: TGTGCCAGCAAAGGGACTGGGAGAAACACCGGGGAGCTGTTTTTT.

The chain recombines TRBV4-1 with TRBJ2-1; D not resolved. The CDR3 sequence is 14 residues long. CDR1 is MGHRA, CDR2 YSYEKL, per germline. The germline V and J ends were trimmed by 4 bases and 7 bases, with 14 bases remaining between them. In DNA form, the CDR3 reads TGCGCCAGCAGCCCAACGGTTAGTGGGAATGAGCAGTTCTTC. It translates to CASSPTVSGNEQFF.

The chain joins TRBV5-4 to TRBJ2-5; D unresolved. Germline loops: CDR1 SGHNT, CDR2 YYREEE (reference sequence). This CDR3 spans 15 amino acids. V was cut by 2 bases and J by 3 bases, with 14 bases left in between. Here the CDR3 reads CASSFLNTAKETQYF. The CDR3 DNA sequence: TGTGCCAGCAGCTTTCTGAATACCGCCAAAGAGACCCAGTACTTC. The variable domain in full, completed from reference TRBV5-4 and TRBJ2-5, reads ETGVTQSPTHLIKTRGQQVTLRCSSQSGHNTVSWYQQALGQGPQFIFQYYREEENGRGNFPPRFSGLQFPNYSSELNVNALELDDSALYLCASSFLNTAKETQYFGPGTRLLVL.

The rearrangement joins TRBV7-9 to TRBJ2-7; D not resolved. V was shortened by 3 bases and J by 7 bases, with 10 bases between the two germline ends. The CDR3 spans 12 residues. Germline CDR1 is SEHNR and CDR2 is FQNEAQ (reference sequence). CDR3 nucleotides: TGTGCCAGCAGCTTCGGGTCCACGGAGCAGTACTTC. The encoded protein is CASSFGSTEQYF.

The J gene is TRBJ2-7, the V gene TRBV30; D might be TRBD2 (6 bases). This CDR3 region has 14 residues. V lost 3 bases to trimming and J lost 0 bases, with 12 bases between them. Germline values: CDR1 GTSNPN, CDR2 SVGIG (reference sequence). The CDR3 protein is CAWSETGSSYEQYF. CDR3 nucleotide sequence: TGTGCCTGGAGCGAGACCGGGAGCTCCTACGAGCAGTACTTC.

This clone was counted once. The gene calls are TRBV29-1 and TRBJ1-4; unclear D gene. The V gene lost 5 bases and the J gene lost 6 bases, with 22 bases spanning the gap. Per germline, CDR1 SQVTM and CDR2 ANQGSEA. This CDR3 has 16 residues. This chain's CDR3 is CSVRPGYGEEYEKLFF. In DNA, the CDR3 is TGCAGCGTTAGACCCGGGTATGGGGAAGAGTATGAAAAACTGTTTTTT.

The rearrangement joins TRBV14 to TRBJ1-2; 8 bases align to TRBD1. The CDR3 has 15 residues. J lost 8 bases, V lost 4 bases, and 12 bases had no gene match. Germline CDR1 reads SGHDN; CDR2 reads FVKESK. The CDR3 coding sequence is TGTGCCAGCAGCCTCGGCCGGGGACAGGTTAACGGCTACACCTTC. Protein: CASSLGRGQVNGYTF.

The rearrangement uses TRBV9 and TRBJ2-3; 12 bases are shared with TRBD2. Germline loops: CDR1 SGDLS, CDR2 YYNGEE. The CDR3 runs 18 residues. Trimming at V came to 0 bases and at J to 2 bases, leaving 7 bases not matched to a gene. The CDR3 DNA reads TGTGCCAGCAGCGTAGATGCTAGCGGGAGGGCCCTCACAGATACGCAGTATTTT. Amino acids: CASSVDASGRALTDTQYF.